The present TCR beta chain was sequenced within a study of cytomegalovirus exposure and HLA in healthy donors. General observations from the study: Rarity characterized most TCR sequences, yet some public TCRs appeared in many donors.

Only one count was recorded for this clone. Its antigen is unknown. Other DNA sequences within the sample encode an identical CDR3. Germline V gene data show CDR1 as SGHTA and CDR2 as FQGNSA. V lost 4 bases, J lost 2 bases, and 4 bases lay in between. The CDR3 is 12 amino acids. Use of 60 Vbeta and 13 Jbeta primers characterized the PCR. The table came from immunoSEQ multiplex PCR; TCRdb's copy has only in-frame clones and leaves some out. Among 150,000 or so clones listed, 73% were seen once. The receptor comes from a woman younger than 35 in good health and CMV-seronegative. The chain links TRBV7-2 to TRBJ2-3, with D unclear. Sequencing was carried out using PBMCs. CDR3 DNA: TGTGCCAGCAGCTCCTACACAGATACGCAGTATTTT. It translates to CASSSYTDTQYF.